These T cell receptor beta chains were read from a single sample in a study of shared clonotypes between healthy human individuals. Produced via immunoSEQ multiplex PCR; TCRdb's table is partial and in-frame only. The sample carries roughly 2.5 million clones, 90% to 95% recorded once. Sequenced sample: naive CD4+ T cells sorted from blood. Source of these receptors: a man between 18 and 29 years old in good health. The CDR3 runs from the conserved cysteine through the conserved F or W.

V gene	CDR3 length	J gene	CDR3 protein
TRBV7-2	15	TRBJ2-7	CASSLAGTSVYEQYF
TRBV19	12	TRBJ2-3	CASSANADTQYF
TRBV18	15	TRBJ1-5	CASSRKPDSYQPQHF
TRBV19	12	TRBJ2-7	CASNQGAGEQYF
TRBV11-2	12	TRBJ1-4	CASRSINEKLFF
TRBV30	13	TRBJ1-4	CAWSVQGNEKLFF
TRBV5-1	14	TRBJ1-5	CASSFGGESQPQHF
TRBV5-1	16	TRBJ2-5	CASSLARGGGGETQYF
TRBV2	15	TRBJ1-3	CASSPTTASGNTIYF
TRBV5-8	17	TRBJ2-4	CASSPLGTWGAKNIQYF
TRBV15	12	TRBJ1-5	CATSRDLGPQHF
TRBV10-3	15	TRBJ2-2	CAIRTGTGGAGELFF
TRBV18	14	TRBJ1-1	CASSPRGPDTEAFF
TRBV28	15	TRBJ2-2	CASSLGQGNTGELFF
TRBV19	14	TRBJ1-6	CASSAAVNNSPLHF
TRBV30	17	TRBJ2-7	CAWSVREGTGGFDEQYF
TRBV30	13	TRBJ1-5	CAWGEGSNQPQHF
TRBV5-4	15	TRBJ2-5	CASSLAAGGVETQYF
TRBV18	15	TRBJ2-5	CASSLGMGGQETQYF
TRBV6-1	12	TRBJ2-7	CASSGGRYEQYF
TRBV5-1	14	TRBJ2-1	CASSFGQGPDEQFF
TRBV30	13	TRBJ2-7	CAWSVSLRYEQYF
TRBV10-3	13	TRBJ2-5	CAIKGAYSETQYF
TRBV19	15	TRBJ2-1	CASTPGAGKIGEQFF
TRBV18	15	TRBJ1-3	CASSQTGSSGNTIYF
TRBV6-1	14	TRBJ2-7	CASSEVATPGQQYF
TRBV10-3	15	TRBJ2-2	CAISVAGHNTGELFF